A single sample is the source of the 9 T cell receptor beta chains below, sequenced in a study of breast tumors, draining lymph nodes, adjacent tissues. The lymph nodes were axillary draining lymph nodes from breast cancer patients. TCRdb recomputed calls from the multiplex PCR reads with MiXCR, one row per CDR3 protein. The profile shows about 130,000 distinct CDR3 sequences, about 20% of them singletons. The material sequenced was axillary lymph node tissue. These receptors were collected from a female donor with breast cancer. Some clones in this sample may be carry-over from other donors' samples.

This clonotype was seen at least ten times. The chain has TRBV10-2 and TRBJ2-3; D is undetermined. V was cut by 7 bases and J by 4 bases, with 6 bases left in between. The CDR3 is 11 residues long. Germline assignment: CDR1 WSHSY and CDR2 SAAADI. Here the CDR3 reads CASTKADTQYF. In DNA, the CDR3 is TGCGCCAGCACAAAAGCAGATACGCAGTATTTT.

The sample holds many counts of this clonotype. The chain combines TRBV20-1 with TRBJ2-2; 9 positions agree with TRBD1. The CDR3 length is 15 residues. V lost 6 bases and J lost 4; bases outside the gene matches: 9. CDR1 DFQATT and CDR2 SNEGSKA come from the germline V gene (reference sequence). The CDR3 sequence: CSADPGQGATGELFF. DNA of the CDR3: TGCAGTGCAGATCCGGGACAGGGCGCCACCGGGGAGCTGTTTTTT.

This clonotype showed up many times. The chain employs TRBV7-2 and TRBJ2-1; D ambiguous. The CDR3 is 14 residues long. Trimming stripped 3 bases from V and 3 bases from J, with 9 bases between. Germline V gene sequence: CDR1 SGHTA, CDR2 FQGNSA. Here the CDR3 DNA reads TGTGCCAGCAGCTTTGATTCCAACTACAATGAGCAGTTCTTC. Translation: CASSFDSNYNEQFF.

The chain combines TRBV4-1 with TRBJ1-1; the D is unclear. Trimming shortened V by 1 base and J by 0 bases, and 15 bases separated the two germline ends. The germline CDR1 and CDR2 sequences are MGHRA and YSYEKL. The CDR3 extends over 17 amino acids. The CDR3 region is CASSQVIPRAMNTEAFF. The CDR3 nucleotides read TGCGCCAGCAGCCAAGTAATTCCGAGAGCAATGAACACTGAAGCTTTCTTT.

This clonotype was detected ten times or more. This sequence joins TRBV6-6 and TRBJ1-5; no definite D call. The CDR3 length is 13 residues. The germline V gene has CDR1 MNHNY and CDR2 SVGAGI (reference sequence). With 0 bases removed from V and 9 bases from J, the gap between germline ends came to 9 bases. The CDR3 DNA sequence: TGTGCCAGCAGTTACTCTTCCGAGCGGCCCCAGCATTTT. It specifies CASSYSSERPQHF.

This clonotype was seen ten or more times. This chain uses TRBV19 with TRBJ1-2, with D possibly being TRBD1 (6 bases). This CDR3 spans 13 amino acids. The V gene lost 4 bases and the J gene lost 4 bases, with 10 bases spanning the gap. Germline CDR1 and CDR2: LNHDA and SQIVND (reference sequence). Written as DNA, the CDR3 is TGTGCCAGTAGTACGACAGGAGGCTATGGCTACACCTTC. It codes for CASSTTGGYGYTF.

As to this clonotype: A much larger clone lies one base from this, so it may be a read error. The chain uses TRBV2 and TRBJ1-5; TRBD1 might be the D (6 bases). The CDR3 loop spans 15 amino acids. Germline V gene data show CDR1 as SNHLY and CDR2 as FYNNEI. In DNA form, the CDR3 reads TGTGCCAGCACGACGGGGCGAGGGGGAAATCAGCCCCGGCATTTT. Translation: CASTTGRGGNQPRHF.

This clonotype was recorded many times. V gene TRBV12-3 or TRBV12-4 combines with J gene TRBJ2-3; 8 positions agree with TRBD1. The V gene end was trimmed by 3 bases and the J gene end by 4 bases; junction bases not matched to a gene: 6. The CDR3 has 15 residues. This CDR3 is CASSFRGRTPDTQYF. The CDR3 DNA sequence: TGTGCCAGCAGTTTCAGGGGGCGTACGCCAGATACGCAGTATTTT.

This clonotype was seen many times. The DNA of the CDR3 is TGTGCCACCAGCGCGTTGCGGCGCGTCAGAAGAGCGGGGGCGCTGGGGGATACGCAGTATTTT. Residues: CATSALRRVRRAGALGDTQYF. J is TRBJ2-3 and V is TRBV15; 8 nucleotides match TRBD2. CDR1 and CDR2 (germline): LNHNV, YYDKDF (reference sequence). This CDR3 is built from 21 residues. With 5 bases clipped from V and 6 bases from J, the junction kept 28 bases outside the gene matches.